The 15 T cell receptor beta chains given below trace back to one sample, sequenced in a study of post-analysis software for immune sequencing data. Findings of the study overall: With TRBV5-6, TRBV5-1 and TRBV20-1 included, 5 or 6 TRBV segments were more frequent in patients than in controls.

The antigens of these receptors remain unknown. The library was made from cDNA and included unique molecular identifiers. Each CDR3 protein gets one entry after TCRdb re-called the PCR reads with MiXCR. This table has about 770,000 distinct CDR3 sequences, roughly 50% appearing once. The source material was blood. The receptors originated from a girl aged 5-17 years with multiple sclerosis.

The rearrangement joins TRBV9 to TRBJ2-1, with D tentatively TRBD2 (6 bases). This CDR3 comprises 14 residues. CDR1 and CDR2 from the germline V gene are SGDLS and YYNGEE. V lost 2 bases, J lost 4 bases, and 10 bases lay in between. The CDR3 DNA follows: TGTGCCAGCAGCGTTGCTAGCGAGTACAATGAGCAGTTCTTC. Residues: CASSVASEYNEQFF.

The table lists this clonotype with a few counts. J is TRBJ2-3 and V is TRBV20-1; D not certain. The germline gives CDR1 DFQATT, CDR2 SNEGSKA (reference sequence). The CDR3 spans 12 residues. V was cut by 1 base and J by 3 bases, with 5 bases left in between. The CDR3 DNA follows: TGCAGTGCTAGAGGCACAACAGATACGCAGTATTTT. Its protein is CSARGTTDTQYF.

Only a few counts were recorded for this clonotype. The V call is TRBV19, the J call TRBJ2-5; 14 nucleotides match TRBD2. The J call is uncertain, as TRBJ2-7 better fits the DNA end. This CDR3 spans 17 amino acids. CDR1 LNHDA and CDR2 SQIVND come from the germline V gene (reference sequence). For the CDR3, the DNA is TGTGCCAGTAGTATGGGACTAGCGGGAGAACTTACTTACGAGCAGTACTTC. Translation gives CASSMGLAGELTYEQYF.

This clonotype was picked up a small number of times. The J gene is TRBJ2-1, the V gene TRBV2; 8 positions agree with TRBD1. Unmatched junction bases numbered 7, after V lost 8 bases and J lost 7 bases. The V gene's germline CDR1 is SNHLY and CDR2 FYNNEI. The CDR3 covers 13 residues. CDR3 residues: CASGQGASNEQFF. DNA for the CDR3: TGTGCCAGCGGTCAGGGGGCTTCAAATGAGCAGTTCTTC. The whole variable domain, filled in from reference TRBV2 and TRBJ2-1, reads EPEVTQTPSHQVTQMGQEVILRCVPISNHLYFYWYRQILGQKVEFLVSFYNNEISEKSEIFDDQFSVERPDGSNFTLKIRSTKLEDSAMYFCASGQGASNEQFFGPGTRLTVL.

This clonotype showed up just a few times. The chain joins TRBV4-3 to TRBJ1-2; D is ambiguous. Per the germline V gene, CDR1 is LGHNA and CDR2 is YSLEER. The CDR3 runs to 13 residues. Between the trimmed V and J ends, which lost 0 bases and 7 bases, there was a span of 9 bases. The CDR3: CASSQDDVSGYTF. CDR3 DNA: TGCGCCAGCAGCCAAGACGACGTTAGTGGCTACACCTTC.

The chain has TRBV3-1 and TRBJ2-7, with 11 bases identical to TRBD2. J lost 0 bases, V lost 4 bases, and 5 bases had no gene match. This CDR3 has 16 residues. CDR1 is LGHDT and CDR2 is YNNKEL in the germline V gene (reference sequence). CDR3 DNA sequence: TGTGCCAGCAGCCCGGGACTAGCGGACAGCTCCTACGAGCAGTACTTC. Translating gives CASSPGLADSSYEQYF.

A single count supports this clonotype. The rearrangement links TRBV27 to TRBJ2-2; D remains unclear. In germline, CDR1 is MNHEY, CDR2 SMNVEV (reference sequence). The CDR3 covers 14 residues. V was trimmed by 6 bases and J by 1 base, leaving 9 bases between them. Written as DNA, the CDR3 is TGTGCCAGCAGCCCCTACAGGAACACCGGGGAGCTGTTTTTT. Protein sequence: CASSPYRNTGELFF.

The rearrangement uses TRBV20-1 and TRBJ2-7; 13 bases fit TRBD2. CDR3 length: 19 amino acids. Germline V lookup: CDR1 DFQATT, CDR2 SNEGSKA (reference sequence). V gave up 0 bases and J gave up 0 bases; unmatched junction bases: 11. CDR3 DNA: TGCAGTGCTAGAGAGGAGCGGGGACTAGCGGGATTCTTCTCCTACGAGCAGTACTTC. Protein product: CSAREERGLAGFFSYEQYF.

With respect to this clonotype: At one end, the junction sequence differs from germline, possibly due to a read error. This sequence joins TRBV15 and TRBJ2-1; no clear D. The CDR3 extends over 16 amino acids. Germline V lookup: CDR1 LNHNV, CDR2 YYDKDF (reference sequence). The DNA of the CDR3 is TGTGCCACCAGACCGTACACCGGTTACTCCTACAATGAGCGGTTCTTC. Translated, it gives CATRPYTGYSYNERFF.

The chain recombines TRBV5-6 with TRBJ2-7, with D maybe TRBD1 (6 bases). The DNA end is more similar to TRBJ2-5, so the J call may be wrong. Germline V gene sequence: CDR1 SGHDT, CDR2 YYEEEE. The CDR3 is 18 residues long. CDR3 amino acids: CASSLLGSQGSTRETQYF. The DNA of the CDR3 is TGTGCCAGCAGCTTGCTAGGGTCTCAGGGGTCTACCAGGGAGACCCAGTACTTC.

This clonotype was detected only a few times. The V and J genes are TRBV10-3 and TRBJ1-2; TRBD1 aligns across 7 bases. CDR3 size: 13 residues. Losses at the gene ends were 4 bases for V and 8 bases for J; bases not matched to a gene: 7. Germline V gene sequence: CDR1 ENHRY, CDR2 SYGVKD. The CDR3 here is CAISVGQESGYTF. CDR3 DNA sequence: TGTGCCATCAGTGTAGGACAGGAGAGCGGCTACACCTTC.

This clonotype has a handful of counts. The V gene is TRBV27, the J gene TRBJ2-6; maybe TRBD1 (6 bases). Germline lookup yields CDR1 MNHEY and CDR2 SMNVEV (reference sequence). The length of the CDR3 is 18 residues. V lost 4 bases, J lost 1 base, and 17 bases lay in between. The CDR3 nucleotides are TGTGCCAGCAGTTCTCACGACAGGATCCTATCTGGGGCCAACGTCCTGACTTTC. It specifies CASSSHDRILSGANVLTF. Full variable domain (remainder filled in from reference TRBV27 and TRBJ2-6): EAQVTQNPRYLITVTGKKLTVTCSQNMNHEYMSWYRQDPGLGLRQIYYSMNVEVTDKGDVPEGYKVSRKEKRNFPLILESPSPNQTSLYFCASSSHDRILSGANVLTFGAGSRLTVL.

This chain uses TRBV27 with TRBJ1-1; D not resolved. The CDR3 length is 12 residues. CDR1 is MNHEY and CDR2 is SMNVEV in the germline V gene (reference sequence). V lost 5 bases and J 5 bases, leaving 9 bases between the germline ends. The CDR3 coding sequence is TGTGCCAGCAGTCCCGGACCTACTGAAGCTTTCTTT. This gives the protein CASSPGPTEAFF.

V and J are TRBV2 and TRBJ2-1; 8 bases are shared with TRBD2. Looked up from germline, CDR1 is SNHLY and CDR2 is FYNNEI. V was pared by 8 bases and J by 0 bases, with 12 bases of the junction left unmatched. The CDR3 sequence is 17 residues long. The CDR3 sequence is CASRGASGFSSYNEQFF. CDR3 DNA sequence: TGTGCCAGCCGGGGGGCTAGCGGGTTTAGCTCCTACAATGAGCAGTTCTTC.

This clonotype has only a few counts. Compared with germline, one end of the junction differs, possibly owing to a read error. The CDR3 here is CASRISSHEQYF. The CDR3 DNA reads TGTGCTAGCAGGATTTCCTCCCACGAGCAGTACTTC. The chain is built from TRBV11-2 and TRBJ2-7; D is undetermined. In germline, CDR1 is SGHAT, CDR2 FQNNGV. The CDR3 sequence is 12 residues long.